This T cell receptor beta chain was retrieved from a study of T-cell memory formation after mild COVID-19. Study results and limitations: CD4/CD8 balance held among clones contracting day 15 to 85, and later expanders leaned CD4+.

The V gene's germline CDR1 is MDHEN and CDR2 SYDVKM. V gave up 8 bases and J gave up 8 bases; unmatched junction bases: 3. The CDR3 runs to 12 residues. TCRdb reanalysed the 5' RACE reads using MiXCR and keeps one entry per CDR3 protein. This repertoire shows over 300,000 distinct CDR3 sequences, around a fifth found once; its top ten account for over 20%. Concerning this clonotype itself: The antigen is not known.

The sequence was collected from a man aged 18 to 29 who had mild COVID-19 (a few samples of this study predate the infection). Cell type and time point are not known. Sequences were obtained from PBMCs or a T cell subset sorted from them (not recorded which). The rearrangement links TRBV28 to TRBJ1-6; TRBD1 matches 7 bases. The CDR3 bases are TGTGCCAGCGGTACAGGGGATTCACCCCTCCACTTT. Its protein is CASGTGDSPLHF.